This record looks at one TCR beta chain sequence and its context. The sample is drawn from a study of T cell changes during pregnancy in multiple sclerosis. After removal of 3 bases from V and 4 bases from J, the junction contained 5 bases not matched to a gene. The germline CDR1 and CDR2 sequences are SGDLS and YYNGEE. The CDR3 is 14 amino acids. Assay: immunoSEQ multiplex PCR; the TCRdb copy retains only in-frame clones and omits some. Of approximately 48,000 clones listed, roughly nine tenths were seen once; the top ten hold 3%. The sequence was obtained from a female donor with multiple sclerosis, enrolled in a pregnancy study. This specimen consisted of CD8+ T cells from peripheral blood mononuclear cells, obtained before pregnancy. The chain carries TRBV9 and TRBJ2-3; 7 bases fit TRBD2. The CDR3 loop is CASSAGGRPDTQYF. The CDR3 region has the DNA TGTGCCAGCAGCGCCGGGGGGAGGCCAGATACGCAGTATTTT.